This T cell receptor beta chain was identified during a study of blood T cell repertoires in COVID-19. About the study: COVID-19 samples from acute and convalescent phases originated in the United States, Italy and Spain.

Enrollment of patients from Seattle took place during active infection, with longitudinal follow-up. Measured with immunoSEQ multiplex PCR; TCRdb has only the in-frame clones, and not every one. The profile shows about 300,000 clones, 80% to 90% of them singletons. Germline values: CDR1 SGHKS, CDR2 YYEKEE (reference sequence). The CDR3 sequence is 15 residues long. Trimming removed 4 bases from V and 3 bases from J; junction bases left unmatched: 4. The clonotype was recovered from a woman in her forties or fifties with COVID-19, enrolled during active disease. The sequenced sample was peripheral blood. This chain joins TRBV5-5 and TRBJ2-1; 10 nucleotides match TRBD2. This chain's CDR3 is CASSLAGEDYNEQFF. In DNA form, the CDR3 reads TGTGCCAGCAGCCTAGCGGGAGAGGACTACAATGAGCAGTTCTTC.